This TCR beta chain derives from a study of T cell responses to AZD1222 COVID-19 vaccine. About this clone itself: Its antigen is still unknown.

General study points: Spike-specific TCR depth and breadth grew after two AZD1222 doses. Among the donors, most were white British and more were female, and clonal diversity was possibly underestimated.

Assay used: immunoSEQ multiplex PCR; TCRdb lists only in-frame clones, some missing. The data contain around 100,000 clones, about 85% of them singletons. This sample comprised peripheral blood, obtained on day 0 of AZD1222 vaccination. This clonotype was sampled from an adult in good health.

The CDR3 nucleotides are TGTGCCAGTAGTGACAGCATGAACACTGAAGCTTTCTTT. It codes for CASSDSMNTEAFF. The chain recombines TRBV19 with TRBJ1-1; possibly TRBD1 for D (5 bases). The germline CDR1 and CDR2 sequences are LNHDA and SQIVND (reference sequence). V lost 5 bases to trimming and J lost 0 bases, with 7 bases between them. CDR3 length equals 13 residues.